This is a list of T cell receptor beta chains from one sample in a study of shared clonotypes between healthy human individuals. Generated by immunoSEQ multiplex PCR, the TCRdb table keeps only in-frame clones and is missing some. In the table there are roughly 2 million clones, 85% to 95% of which are singletons. Sequencing was performed on naive CD4+ T cells sorted from blood. Every receptor here comes from a man aged 18 to 35 in good health. CDR3s leave out the opening cysteine and the closing phenylalanine or tryptophan. Fields, in order: J gene, V gene, CDR3 protein.

TRBJ1-2	TRBV6-1	ASSPGTGIGYT
TRBJ2-2	TRBV15	ATSRDTLWELF
TRBJ2-2	TRBV6-5	ASSPTGGEELF
TRBJ2-7	TRBV30	AWSTGDMSYEQY
TRBJ2-2	TRBV14	ASSPRLAGTANTGELF
TRBJ1-4	TRBV7-8	ASRAGTAATNEKLF
TRBJ2-5	TRBV7-2	ASSLGLAGGRETQY
TRBJ1-3	TRBV6-5	ASSSNWGFGNTIY
TRBJ2-5	TRBV10-3	AIMKDRGLVETQY
TRBJ2-5	TRBV9	ASSVAGTDQETQY
TRBJ1-1	TRBV6-1	ASSDGTGGTEAF
TRBJ1-3	TRBV5-4	ASSYAGGGAGNTIY
TRBJ2-6	TRBV7-8	ASSLGRIGGANVLT
TRBJ2-7	TRBV5-4	ASSSIGDEQY
TRBJ1-6	TRBV6-5	ATRNREFSPLH
TRBJ1-5	TRBV2	ASSDGGNQPQH
TRBJ2-7	TRBV7-2	ASSSGIFEQY
TRBJ2-4	TRBV7-2	ASSHTVGTHVGKNIQY
TRBJ2-1	TRBV6-5	ASNLGSYNEQF
TRBJ1-1	TRBV29-1	SVLQRLNTEAF